These 18 T cell receptor beta chains originate from one sample sequenced in a study of T cells expressing NK-cell markers. TCRdb reprocessed the 5' RACE reads, with one entry per CDR3 protein and no DNA. The table counts some 600,000 distinct CDR3 sequences; roughly 3.6% lies in the top ten. The sample comprised blood T cells: a sorted CD56 or NKG2C T cell subset, CD4+ or CD8+ T cells, or bulk PBMC T cells (not recorded which). The receptors here all came from a man aged 18 to 29 in good health.

The chain uses TRBV12-3 or TRBV12-4 and TRBJ2-2; checking the TCRdb D call of TRBD1 is not possible without DNA. The CDR3 contains 15 residues. The CDR3 loop reads CASSLQGFGTGELFF.

This rearrangement joins TRBV29-1 to TRBJ2-5. CDR1 and CDR2 from the germline V gene are SQVTM and ANQGSEA. The length of the CDR3 is 14 residues. CDR3 sequence reads: CSVEDPRVRETQYF.

The chain carries TRBV10-3 and TRBJ2-3; TCRdb's D gene call, TRBD2, goes unchecked for lack of DNA. CDR3 length equals 15 residues. Germline CDR1 ENHRY, CDR2 SYGVKD. CDR3 sequence reads: CAISGDYLQSDTQYF.

V and J are TRBV7-9 and TRBJ2-2; no DNA is available, so the TRBD2 call from TCRdb remains unchecked. The CDR3 is 17 amino acids. Germline CDR1 SEHNR, CDR2 FQNEAQ (reference sequence). The CDR3 region is CASSWSGLGKNTGELFF.

V usage is TRBV28 and J usage is TRBJ2-2; TCRdb's assignment of TRBD1 cannot be checked, as there is no DNA. CDR3 length: 16 amino acids. Germline V gene lookup returns CDR1 MDHEN and CDR2 SYDVKM. The CDR3 protein is CASSFGGPAATGELFF.

V is TRBV11-2 and J is TRBJ2-1; TCRdb's D gene call, TRBD1, goes unchecked for lack of DNA. Germline V gene data show CDR1 as SGHAT and CDR2 as FQNNGV. This CDR3 comprises 15 residues. The CDR3 sequence: CASITSKPGYNEQFF.

The rearrangement joins TRBV14 to TRBJ2-4; the D call from TCRdb, TRBD2, cannot be confirmed without DNA. This CDR3 has 15 residues. Looked up from germline, CDR1 is SGHDN and CDR2 is FVKESK. The CDR3 sequence: CASSQDGGGVNIQYF.

The chain joins TRBV12-3 or TRBV12-4 to TRBJ1-1; TCRdb picks TRBD1, but there is no DNA to check that call. There are 11 residues in the CDR3. The CDR3 sequence is CASREDRQAFF.

This rearrangement joins TRBV6-1 to TRBJ2-5; no DNA is available, so the TRBD1 call from TCRdb remains unchecked. The CDR3 sequence is 15 residues long. CDR1 and CDR2 from the germline V gene are MNHNS and SASEGT. The CDR3: CASSEDVGGSETQYF.

The chain is built from TRBV7-2 and TRBJ2-5; TCRdb gives TRBD2 as the D gene, but with no DNA this cannot be confirmed. The CDR3 is 15 residues long. Germline V gene sequence: CDR1 SGHTA, CDR2 FQGNSA. The CDR3 sequence: CASSSELAFGETQYF.

The chain employs TRBV25-1 and TRBJ2-7; absent DNA, TCRdb's TRBD2 call cannot be checked. Germline V gene sequence: CDR1 MGHDK, CDR2 SYGVNS. The CDR3 runs 14 residues. The CDR3 loop reads CASSVTESLYEQYF.

This chain uses TRBV5-1 with TRBJ2-1; TCRdb gives TRBD1 as the D gene, but with no DNA this cannot be confirmed. The CDR3 length is 15 residues. Germline V CDR1 and CDR2: SGHRS, YFSETQ. Here the CDR3 reads CASRGWGTLDNEQFF.

The CDR3 spells CASSPRLAGAEQYF. V gene TRBV5-1 combines with J gene TRBJ2-7; TCRdb picks TRBD2, but there is no DNA to check that call. The CDR3 runs to 14 residues. In germline, CDR1 is SGHRS, CDR2 YFSETQ.

The rearrangement joins TRBV29-1 to TRBJ2-2; lacking DNA, the TRBD2 call made by TCRdb goes unchecked. Per germline, CDR1 SQVTM and CDR2 ANQGSEA. CDR3 length: 16 amino acids. This chain's CDR3 is CSVEESSAAGTGELFF.

This chain connects TRBV29-1 to TRBJ2-3. Germline CDR1 reads SQVTM; CDR2 reads ANQGSEA. The CDR3 consists of 12 residues. CDR3 protein: CSTPYSTDTQYF.

The chain links TRBV7-2 to TRBJ2-7; TCRdb's assignment of TRBD2 cannot be checked, as there is no DNA. CDR3 length equals 15 residues. Germline V CDR1 and CDR2: SGHTA, FQGNSA. CDR3 amino acids: CASSRRTSGSYEQYF.

CDR3 loop: CASGLDTNTQYF. V gene TRBV12-5 combines with J gene TRBJ2-3. Germline loops: CDR1 LGHNT, CDR2 FRNRAP. The CDR3 sequence is 12 residues long.

The chain carries TRBV9 and TRBJ2-2. The CDR3 is 14 amino acids. The germline gives CDR1 SGDLS, CDR2 YYNGEE. The CDR3 spells CASSDNRLGGELFF.